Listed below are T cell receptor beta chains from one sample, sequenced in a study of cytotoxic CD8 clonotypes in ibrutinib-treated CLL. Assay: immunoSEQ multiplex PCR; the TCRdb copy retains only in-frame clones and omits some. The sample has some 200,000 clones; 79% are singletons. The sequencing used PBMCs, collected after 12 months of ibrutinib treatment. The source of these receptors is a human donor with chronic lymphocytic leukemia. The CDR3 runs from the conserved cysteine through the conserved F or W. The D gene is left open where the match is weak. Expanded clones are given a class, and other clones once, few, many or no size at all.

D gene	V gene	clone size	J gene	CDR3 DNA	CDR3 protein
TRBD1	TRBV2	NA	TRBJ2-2	TGTGCCAGCAGCCCGAGGGACAGGGGGGGTAGAGGGGAGCTGTTTTTT	CASSPRDRGGRGELFF
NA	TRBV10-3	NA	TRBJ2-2	TGTGCCATCAGCGCTCGCCAGGGAGACACCGGGGAGCTGTTTTTT	CAISARQGDTGELFF
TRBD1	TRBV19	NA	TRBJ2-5	TGTGCCAGTAGTCCCCAGACAGGGTACCAAGAGACCCAGTACTTC	CASSPQTGYQETQYF
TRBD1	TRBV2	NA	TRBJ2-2	TGTGCCAGCAGTGGGGACAGGCAGTGGGCCAACACCGGGGAGCTGTTTTTT	CASSGDRQWANTGELFF
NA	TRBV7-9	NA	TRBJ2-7	TGTGCCAGCAGCTCCAGCTGGGGCCCCTACGAGCAGTACTTC	CASSSSWGPYEQYF
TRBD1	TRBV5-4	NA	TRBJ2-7	TGTGCCAGCAGCTTACTTACAGGGGCTCAGCAGTACTTC	CASSLLTGAQQYF
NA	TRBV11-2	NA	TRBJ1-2	TGTGCCAGCAAGGGAATCCCTAACTATGGCTACACCTTC	CASKGIPNYGYTF
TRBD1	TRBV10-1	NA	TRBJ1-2	TGCGCCAGCAGTGCCGACAGGGCCGGTGGCTACACCTTC	CASSADRAGGYTF
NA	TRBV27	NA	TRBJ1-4	TGTGCCAGCAGTTCGGAGGGCGGGGAAAAACTGTTTTTT	CASSSEGGEKLFF
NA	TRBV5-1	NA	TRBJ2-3	TGCGCCAGCAGCTTGGGGGGGACAGATACGCAGTATTTT	CASSLGGTDTQYF
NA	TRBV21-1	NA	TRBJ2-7	TGTGCCAGCAGCAAACGAGGGTCCGAGCAGTACTTC	CASSKRGSEQYF
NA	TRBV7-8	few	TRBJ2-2	TGTGCCAGCAGCTTCCGGGACTCGAACACCGGGGAGCTGTTTTTT	CASSFRDSNTGELFF
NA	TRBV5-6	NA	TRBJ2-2	TGTGCCAGCAGTTTGGGCGGGGGCCGGGAGCTGTTTTTT	CASSLGGGRELFF
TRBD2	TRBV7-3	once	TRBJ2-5	TGTGCCAGCAGCTTGCGGGGGGATGAGACCCAGTACTTC	CASSLRGDETQYF
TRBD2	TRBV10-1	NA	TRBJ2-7	TGCGCCAGCAGTCCACGGACTAGCGGGAGTGAGCAGTACTTC	CASSPRTSGSEQYF
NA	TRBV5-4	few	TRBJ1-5	TGTGCCAGCAGCTTGGATAATCAGCCCCAGCATTTT	CASSLDNQPQHF
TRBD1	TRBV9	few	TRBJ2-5	TGTGCCAGCAGCGGGGGACAGGTCCAAGAGACCCAGTACTTC	CASSGGQVQETQYF
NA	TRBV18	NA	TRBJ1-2	TGTGCCAGCTCACCCGAACTCATGACAGTCTATGGCTACACCTTC	CASSPELMTVYGYTF
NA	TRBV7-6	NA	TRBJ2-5	TGTGCCAGCAGCTCGACGGGTTTCGAGACCCAGTACTTC	CASSSTGFETQYF
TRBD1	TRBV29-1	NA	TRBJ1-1	TGCAGCACTGACAGGGGAGGGACTGAAGCTTTCTTT	CSTDRGGTEAFF
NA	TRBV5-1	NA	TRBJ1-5	TGCGCCAGCAGCTTGGAGGGGTATAGCAATCAGCCCCAGCATTTT	CASSLEGYSNQPQHF
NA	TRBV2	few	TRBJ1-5	TGTGCCAGCAGTCCACAGGTGGGGTTACCCCAGCATTTT	CASSPQVGLPQHF
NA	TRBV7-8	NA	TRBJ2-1	TGTGCCAGCAGCTTAACTAGTCGGCATGAGCAGTTCTTC	CASSLTSRHEQFF
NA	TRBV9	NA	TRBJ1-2	TGTGCCAGCAGCGTATCGGAGAGGAACTATGGCTACACCTTC	CASSVSERNYGYTF
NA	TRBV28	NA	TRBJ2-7	TGTGCCAGCAGCCCTCAAGGGGACGGCTACGAGCAGTACTTC	CASSPQGDGYEQYF
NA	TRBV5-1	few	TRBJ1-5	TGCGCCAGCACCCGGGGCGAGGGAGGGGAGCCCCAGCATTTT	CASTRGEGGEPQHF
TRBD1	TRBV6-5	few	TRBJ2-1	TGTGCCAGCAGAACCGGACAGGGTCTCTACAATGAGCAGTTCTTC	CASRTGQGLYNEQFF
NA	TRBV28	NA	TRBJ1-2	TGTGCCAGCAGCACCTCGCAGGGGACCGTCTACACCTTC	CASSTSQGTVYTF
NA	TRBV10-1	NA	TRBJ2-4	TGCGCCAGCAGTGACGGACTAGCCAAAAACATTCAGTACTTC	CASSDGLAKNIQYF
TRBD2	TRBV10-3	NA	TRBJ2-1	TGTGCCATCACCCCCCAGTTGAGCGGGAGTAGAGATGAGCAGTTCTTC	CAITPQLSGSRDEQFF
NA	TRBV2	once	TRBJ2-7	TGTGCCACCAGCAGCAAGCAGGGGAGGCTCGAGCAGTACTTC	CATSSKQGRLEQYF
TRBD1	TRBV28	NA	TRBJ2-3	TGTGCCAGCATCTCCGGGACAGGGGGAAATACGCAGTATTTT	CASISGTGGNTQYF
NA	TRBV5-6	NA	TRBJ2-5	TGTGCCAGCAGCTCGAGGAAGTACGTTAGGCCAGGAGAGACCCAGTACTTC	CASSSRKYVRPGETQYF
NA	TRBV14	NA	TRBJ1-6	TGTGCCAGCAGCCAAGATAGGGCGGTCTCCTATAATTCACCCCTCCACTTT	CASSQDRAVSYNSPLHF
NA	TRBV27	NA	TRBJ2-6	TGTGCCAGCAGTTCCATTTTGAGGGCGAGAGGGGCCAACGTCCTGACTTTC	CASSSILRARGANVLTF
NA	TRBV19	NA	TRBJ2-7	TGTGCCAGTAGCAGGCAGCCCCGCTACGAGCAGTACTTC	CASSRQPRYEQYF
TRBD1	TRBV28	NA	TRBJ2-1	TGTGCCAGCAGTCAGGGGGCCGTAGGCCTCGGGCAGTTCTTC	CASSQGAVGLGQFF
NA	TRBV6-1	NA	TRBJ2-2	TGTGCCAGCAGTGCCGGGGGAACCGGGGAGCTGTTTTTT	CASSAGGTGELFF
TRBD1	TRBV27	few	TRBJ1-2	TGTGCCAGCGGACAGGACCTCTATGGCTACACCTTC	CASGQDLYGYTF
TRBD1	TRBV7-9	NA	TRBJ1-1	TGTGCCAGCAGGGACAGGGGCGGGAACACTGAAGCTTTCTTT	CASRDRGGNTEAFF
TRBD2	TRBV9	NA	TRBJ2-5	TGTGCCAGCAGCGTACGTCCCCTGACTAGCGGACAAGAGACCCAGTACTTC	CASSVRPLTSGQETQYF
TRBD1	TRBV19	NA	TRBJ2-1	TGTGCCAGTAGTCGGACAGGGGGCCTCTCAGGCAATGAGCAGTTCTTC	CASSRTGGLSGNEQFF
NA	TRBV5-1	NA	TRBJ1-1	TGCGCCAGCAGCTTGGCTCCGAGGGCCAGCCTAACTGAAGCTTTCTTT	CASSLAPRASLTEAFF
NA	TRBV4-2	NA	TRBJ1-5	TGTGCCAGCAGCCTAGAGAGGGTAAGCAATCAGCCCCAGCATTTT	CASSLERVSNQPQHF
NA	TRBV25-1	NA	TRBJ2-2	TGTGCCAGCAGTGGCCCGACAGGTTCCACCGGGGAGCTGTTTTTT	CASSGPTGSTGELFF
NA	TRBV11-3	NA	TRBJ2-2	TGTGCCAGCAGTTCCCGACAAGCGGGACACGGGGAGCTGTTTTTT	CASSSRQAGHGELFF
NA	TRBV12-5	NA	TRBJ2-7	TGTGCTAGTGGCTCCGGGCTCTACGAGCAGTACTTC	CASGSGLYEQYF
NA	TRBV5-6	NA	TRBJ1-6	TGTGCCAGCAGCCTTAAAGGGGTTACTTATTCACCCCTCCACTTT	CASSLKGVTYSPLHF
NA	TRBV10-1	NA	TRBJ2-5	TGCGCCAGCAGCCCCGGGACCGCTAAAGAGACCCAGTACTTC	CASSPGTAKETQYF
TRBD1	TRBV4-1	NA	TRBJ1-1	TGCGCCAGCAGCCAAGATGCAGGGGGCTATGAAGCTTTCTTT	CASSQDAGGYEAFF
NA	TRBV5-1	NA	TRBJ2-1	TGCGCCAGCAGCTTGGGGGTCCCCAATGAGCAGTTCTTC	CASSLGVPNEQFF
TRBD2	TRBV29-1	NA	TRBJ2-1	TGCAGCGTTGAGTCCGGGACTAGCGGTTACAATGAGCAGTTCTTC	CSVESGTSGYNEQFF
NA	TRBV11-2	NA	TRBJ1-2	TGTGCCAGCAGCTTAATGGAAGGCCCCTATGGCTACACCTTC	CASSLMEGPYGYTF
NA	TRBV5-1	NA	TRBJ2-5	TGCGCCAGCAGCCTACTCGACCTCCGGGAGACCCAGTACTTC	CASSLLDLRETQYF
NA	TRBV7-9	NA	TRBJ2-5	TGTGCCAGCAGCTTTCAACTGGGGACCCAAGAGACCCAGTACTTC	CASSFQLGTQETQYF
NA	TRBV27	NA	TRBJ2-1	TGTGCCAGCAGCCAAGCGGGCCACCCTCTCAATGAGCAGTTCTTC	CASSQAGHPLNEQFF
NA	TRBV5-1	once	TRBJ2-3	TGCGCCAGTTCGAGGGGGGACACAGATACGCAGTATTTT	CASSRGDTDTQYF
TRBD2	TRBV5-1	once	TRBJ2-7	TGCGCCAGCAGCCGGGGGGGAGACCTAGGGCGGTACGAGCAGTACTTC	CASSRGGDLGRYEQYF
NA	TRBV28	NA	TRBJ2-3	TGTGCCAGCAGTTCGGATACGCAGTATTTT	CASSSDTQYF